Below are 19 T cell receptor beta chains sequenced from a single sample in a study of tumor-infiltrating lymphocytes in primary liver carcinoma (TCRdb year 2017). Without any cell sorting, total RNA and DNA were co-extracted from roughly 18-30 mg of bulk tissue using the AllPrep DNA/RNA mini kit. TCRdb lists the instrument as Illumina HiSeq 2500. A constant-region primer and ProtoScript II reverse transcriptase were used to reverse-transcribe TCRbeta-specific cDNA from roughly 0.55 ug total RNA. The TCRbeta libraries were prepared through three rounds of nested multiplex PCR following a slightly modified ARM-PCR procedure. Multiplex TRBV1-TRBV30 forward primers and a Cbeta reverse primer were used in the first two PCR rounds, each of which was run for approximately 9 cycles. TCRdb reprocessing: public reads trimmed at Q25 with fastp, clones called with MiXCR, in-frame beta chains kept. Each CDR3 protein gets just one entry, which takes the most common genes and DNA from the rows behind it. The table for this sample lists around 120,000 distinct CDR3 sequences; 65% to 75% of them were counted only once. Of the sample, roughly 8.1% falls within the top ten clones.

The sample was tumor-adjacent normal liver tissue. These receptors came from a woman between 55 and 75 years old with primary liver carcinoma and hepatitis B virus infection.

Concerning this clonotype itself: This clone may be a read error of a much larger clone one base away. The genes are TRBV7-9 and TRBJ2-1; D possibly corresponds to TRBD2 (5 bases). CDR3 size: 14 residues. CDR1 SEHNR and CDR2 FQNEAQ come from the germline V gene (reference sequence). The ends were cut back, 2 bases at V and 6 bases at J, with 11 bases in the middle. This chain's CDR3 is CASSLYSGFNEQFF. The CDR3 region has the DNA TGTGCCAGCAGCTTATATTCGGGGTTCAATGAGCAGTTCTTC.

Remarks on this clonotype: The conserved final phenylalanine or tryptophan is absent from the CDR3, which likely points to a read error. J is TRBJ2-5 and V is TRBV11-1; weak D call: TRBD2 (5 bases). The CDR3 loop spans 16 amino acids. Germline V CDR1 and CDR2: SGHAT, FQDESV (reference sequence). In nucleotides, the CDR3 is TGTGCCAGCAACTTAGAGCCGGGATACCTAGGGGAGACCCAGTACTTA. Protein product: CASNLEPGYLGETQYL.

Of note for this clonotype: The CDR3 end shows no conserved phenylalanine or tryptophan, and so a read error is likely. The limits of the CDR3 on the DNA are not certain, so only TCRdb's listed CDR3 is given. This chain connects TRBV5-1 to TRBJ2-1. CDR1 is SGHRS, CDR2 YFSETQ, per germline. The CDR3 comprises 14 residues, both ends counted. CDR3 residues: CASSLDTLYNEHFL.

Points on this clonotype: A read error may account for a junction end that differs from germline. The chain uses TRBV29-1 and TRBJ1-1, with D uncertain. There are 12 residues in the CDR3. Per germline, CDR1 SQVTM and CDR2 ANQGSEA. The CDR3 loop reads CSVGERNTEAFF. The CDR3 DNA reads TGCAGCGTTGGGGAACGGAACACTGAAGCATTCTTT.

Regarding this clonotype: A much larger clone is a single base away; this may be a read error. The chain carries TRBV5-1 and TRBJ2-3; 7 bases align to TRBD1. Per the germline V gene, CDR1 is SGHRS and CDR2 is YFSETQ. This CDR3 region has 13 residues. DNA for the CDR3: TGCGCCACCAAGACAGGGTCCACAGATACGCGGTATTTT. It translates to CATKTGSTDTRYF.

With regard to this clonotype: At one end, the junction sequence differs from germline, possibly due to a read error. The chain employs TRBV12-3 or TRBV12-4 and TRBJ2-5; 7 nucleotides align to TRBD1. The CDR3 runs 14 residues. CDR3 DNA sequence: TGTGCCGGCAGTGCCCGGACAGGCAGGGGGACCCAGTACTTC. Translating gives CAGSARTGRGTQYF.

This clonotype came up many times. The chain joins TRBV7-9 to TRBJ2-1; D is unresolved. Trimming pared 3 bases from V and 0 bases from J, leaving 12 bases between. The CDR3 sequence is 16 residues long. CDR1 SEHNR and CDR2 FQNEAQ come from the germline V gene (reference sequence). The CDR3 region is CASSFYRSSSYNEQFF. The CDR3 nucleotides read TGTGCCAGCAGCTTTTACCGATCTAGCTCCTACAATGAGCAGTTCTTC.

The chain combines TRBV19 with TRBJ2-6, with a weak D call TRBD1 (6 bases). V was pared by 10 bases and J by 0 bases, with 19 bases between. Germline CDR1 reads LNHDA; CDR2 reads SQIVND (reference sequence). The CDR3 is 17 residues long. Here the CDR3 reads CATTRGTGSSGANVLTF. CDR3 DNA: TGTGCCACCACGAGGGGGACGGGAAGCTCTGGGGCCAACGTCCTGACTTTC.

The genes are TRBV13 and TRBJ2-1, with 8 bases fitting TRBD2. Germline CDR1 and CDR2: PRHDT and FYEKMQ (reference sequence). This CDR3 has 15 amino acids. The trim removed 0 bases at V and 6 bases at J, leaving 4 bases unmatched. CDR3 sequence: CASSLGTSGCNEQFF. DNA of the CDR3: TGTGCCAGCAGCTTAGGTACTAGCGGATGCAATGAGCAGTTCTTC.

Notes on this clonotype: The junction differs from germline at one of its ends, possibly a read error. This chain connects TRBV5-1 to TRBJ1-4; perhaps TRBD1 as D (5 bases). This CDR3 spans 13 amino acids. Germline CDR1 and CDR2: SGHRS and YFSETQ. In DNA form, the CDR3 reads TGCGCCAGCAGCTTGGGGGGGAATGAAAAACTGCTTTTT. Its translation is CASSLGGNEKLLF.

As for this clonotype: Germline is not matched at one junction end, which may reflect a read error. This rearrangement joins TRBV6-1 to TRBJ2-1, with 11 bases lining up with TRBD2. This CDR3 is built from 15 residues. Germline V CDR1 and CDR2: MNHNS, SASEGT. CDR3 bases: TGTGCCAGCAGTGAAACTAGCGGGAGCCACGATGAGCAGTCCTTC. Translation gives CASSETSGSHDEQSF.

At least ten counts were recorded for this clonotype. This chain uses TRBV4-1 with TRBJ2-1; D might be TRBD2 (6 bases). Germline CDR1 is MGHRA and CDR2 is YSYEKL. The CDR3 covers 15 residues. Trimming stripped 3 bases from V and 7 bases from J, with 16 bases between. The CDR3: CASSHGGALGNEQFF. The CDR3 coding sequence is TGCGCCAGCAGCCACGGCGGGGCCCTAGGGAATGAGCAGTTCTTC.

As to this clonotype: At one boundary the junction diverges from the germline segment, which might be a read error. This chain links TRBV11-2 with TRBJ1-1, with TRBD1 matching 8 bases. Germline CDR1 and CDR2: SGHAT and FQNNGV. This CDR3 has 16 residues. The CDR3 DNA sequence: TGTGCCAGCAACTCCTTGACAGGGGATTGGAACACTGGAGCTTTCTTT. Its translation: CASNSLTGDWNTGAFF.

The J gene is TRBJ1-6, the V gene TRBV20-1; D not resolved. Trimming took 2 bases from V and 0 from J, leaving 8 bases between them. The CDR3 totals 15 residues. Germline-derived CDR1 and CDR2 are DFQATT and SNEGSKA (reference sequence). For the CDR3, the DNA is TGCAGTGCTAGACGACGGAGCTCCTATAATTCACCCCTCCACTTT. Protein sequence: CSARRRSSYNSPLHF.

As to this clonotype: The conserved phenylalanine or tryptophan is not found at the CDR3 terminus, so this likely reflects a read error. The chain is built from TRBV5-1 and TRBJ2-5; 11 bases fit TRBD2. The CDR3 has 15 residues. The trim removed 1 base at V and 3 bases at J, leaving 2 bases unmatched. Germline loops: CDR1 SGHRS, CDR2 YFSETQ. The CDR3 DNA reads TGCGCCAGCAGCTTGAGTAGCGGGAGGGAAGAGACCCAGTACATG. It specifies CASSLSSGREETQYM.

On this clonotype: Since the CDR3 does not end with the conserved phenylalanine or tryptophan, this likely comes from a read error. This sequence joins TRBV14 and TRBJ2-6, with no clear D. The CDR3 covers 15 residues. V was pared by 1 base and J by 5 bases, with 9 bases between. The germline CDR1 and CDR2 sequences are SGHDN and FVKESK. The CDR3 DNA is TGTGCCAGCAGCCAAGGCGCAGCTAGGGCCAACGTCCTGACTATC. This translates into CASSQGAARANVLTI.

Comment on this clonotype: Given a much more abundant clone one base away, this may be a read error. This sequence joins TRBV7-8 and TRBJ2-5; 9 nucleotides align to TRBD2. Germline V gene lookup returns CDR1 SGHVS and CDR2 FQNEAQ. The CDR3 has 14 residues. The CDR3 sequence: CVSSLYSGRETQYF. The DNA for the CDR3 is TGTGTCAGCAGCCTATATAGCGGGAGAGAGACCCAGTACTTC.

Remarks on this clonotype: As the CDR3 is not closed by the conserved phenylalanine or tryptophan, this likely results from a read error. This sequence joins TRBV6-1 and TRBJ1-5; TRBD1 might be the D (5 bases). There are 16 residues in the CDR3. From germline, CDR1 is MNHNS and CDR2 SASEGT. CDR3 amino acids: CTSSPTGGDSNQPQHL. The CDR3 DNA reads TGTACCAGCAGCCCCACGGGGGGAGATAGCAATCAGCCCCAGCATCTT.

The chain recombines TRBV6-5 with TRBJ2-2, with TRBD2 matching over 7 bases. Unmatched junction bases numbered 5, after V lost 4 bases and J lost 3 bases. In germline, CDR1 is MNHEY, CDR2 SVGAGI. The CDR3 has 15 residues. CDR3 DNA sequence: TGTGCCAGCAGTTTTGGACTAGTGGACACCGGGGAGCTGTTTTTT. Its translation: CASSFGLVDTGELFF.